The 19 T cell receptor beta chains in this list originate from one sample, sequenced in a study of shared clonotypes between healthy human individuals. The data were produced by immunoSEQ multiplex PCR, yet TCRdb's version contains in-frame clones alone and is incomplete. The table lists 500,000 to 550,000 clones, about 96% of them singletons. Sequenced: naive CD4+ T cells sorted from blood. Indicated subset: CD45RA+ positively selected. These TCRs come from a woman in her twenties or thirties in good health.

The V and J genes are TRBV5-1 and TRBJ2-3; D call uncertain. The CDR3 covers 11 residues. Germline V CDR1 and CDR2: SGHRS, YFSETQ. V was trimmed by 1 base and J by 6 bases, leaving 3 bases between them. Here the CDR3 reads CASSLFDTQYF. The CDR3 bases are TGCGCCAGCAGCTTGTTTGATACGCAGTATTTT.

This chain links TRBV25-1 with TRBJ2-5; possibly TRBD2 for D (6 bases). Trimming pared 5 bases from V and 5 bases from J, leaving 15 bases between. Germline V CDR1 and CDR2: MGHDK, SYGVNS. The CDR3 has 14 amino acids. The CDR3 protein is CASSTTSSMETQYF. DNA of the CDR3: TGTGCCAGCAGTACGACTAGTAGCATGGAGACCCAGTACTTC.

The chain is built from TRBV11-2 and TRBJ1-2, with TRBD1 identical over 7 bases. Germline V CDR1 and CDR2: SGHAT, FQNNGV. The length of the CDR3 is 14 residues. V trimming: 5 bases; J trimming: 8 bases; junction bases outside the gene matches: 11. The CDR3 region has the DNA TGTGCCAGCAGCAACCTCGGGACAGCCAGAGGCTACACCTTC. This translates into CASSNLGTARGYTF.

The V call is TRBV7-6, the J call TRBJ2-1, with TRBD2 matching 14 bases. V shed 6 bases, J shed 1 base, and the junction held 2 bases outside the gene matches. Per germline, CDR1 SGHVS and CDR2 FNYEAQ. This CDR3 is 16 amino acids long. CDR3 sequence reads: CASRGLAGASYNEQFF. As DNA, the CDR3 is TGTGCCAGCAGGGGACTAGCGGGAGCGTCCTACAATGAGCAGTTCTTC.

The J gene is TRBJ2-2, the V gene TRBV29-1; D perhaps matches TRBD2 (5 bases). The length of the CDR3 is 14 residues. Germline CDR1 SQVTM, CDR2 ANQGSEA. The ends were cut back, 3 bases at V and 0 bases at J, with 8 bases in the middle. CDR3: CSVERVANTGELFF. The DNA of the CDR3 is TGCAGCGTTGAGCGGGTCGCGAACACCGGGGAGCTGTTTTTT.

V and J are TRBV4-1 and TRBJ1-1; perhaps TRBD1 as D (6 bases). V was trimmed by 1 base and J by 4 bases, leaving 10 bases between them. The CDR3 covers 14 residues. Germline V gene lookup returns CDR1 MGHRA and CDR2 YSYEKL. The CDR3 here is CASSQGRTATEAFF. CDR3 sequence (DNA): TGCGCCAGCAGCCAAGGTAGGACAGCCACTGAAGCTTTCTTT.

The rearrangement joins TRBV5-4 to TRBJ2-1; 7 nucleotides agree with TRBD1. The germline V gene has CDR1 SGHNT and CDR2 YYREEE (reference sequence). This CDR3 has 15 residues. With V trimmed by 8 bases and J by 9 bases, 17 bases remained unmatched. For the CDR3, the DNA is TGTGCCAGTAGCCGGGGCCACCCCAGACAGGGTGAGCAGTTCTTC. Its translation: CASSRGHPRQGEQFF.

The V call is TRBV5-6, the J call TRBJ2-7, with D uncertain. V was cut by 0 bases and J by 6 bases, with 13 bases left in between. Germline V gene lookup returns CDR1 SGHDT and CDR2 YYEEEE. The CDR3 has 14 residues. The CDR3 DNA sequence: TGTGCCAGCAGCTTGGGTGGGTGGGTAGGCGAGCAGTACTTC. It translates to CASSLGGWVGEQYF.

The chain uses TRBV19 and TRBJ1-1, with a weak D call TRBD1 (6 bases). Germline V gene lookup returns CDR1 LNHDA and CDR2 SQIVND (reference sequence). Trimming cost V 1 base and J 3 bases, with 15 bases left between them. There are 16 residues in the CDR3. CDR3 sequence: CASSIGGGVRDTEAFF. The CDR3 bases are TGTGCCAGTAGTATAGGAGGGGGGGTCAGGGACACTGAAGCTTTCTTT.

In DNA form, the CDR3 reads TGCGCCAGCAGCGGAGGACAGGGAGCAGCTAACTATGGCTACACCTTC. Its protein is CASSGGQGAANYGYTF. The chain uses TRBV5-1 and TRBJ1-2, with 8 bases lining up with TRBD1. CDR1 SGHRS and CDR2 YFSETQ come from the germline V gene. With V trimmed by 4 bases and J by 0 bases, 8 bases remained unmatched. This CDR3 comprises 16 residues.

This chain connects TRBV5-4 to TRBJ1-4; D is undetermined. V shed 10 bases and J shed 5 bases, with 15 bases lying between them. CDR3 length equals 13 residues. The germline V gene encodes CDR1 SGHNT and CDR2 YYREEE (reference sequence). The CDR3 coding sequence is TGTGCCTACACCTCCCCCGAGAATGAAAAACTGTTTTTT. Its protein product is CAYTSPENEKLFF.

V usage is TRBV6-5 and J usage is TRBJ2-3; maybe TRBD2 (6 bases). Trimming removed 0 bases from V and 5 bases from J, with 12 bases in between. The germline gives CDR1 MNHEY, CDR2 SVGAGI. This CDR3 spans 15 amino acids. CDR3 DNA sequence: TGTGCCAGCAGTTACTCATCGGGAGCGATAGATACGCAGTATTTT. It specifies CASSYSSGAIDTQYF.

The chain joins TRBV5-1 to TRBJ1-2; D is unclear. There are 15 residues in the CDR3. CDR1 and CDR2 from the germline V gene are SGHRS and YFSETQ. Trimming removed 1 base from V and 4 bases from J, with 14 bases in between. CDR3 in DNA: TGCGCCAGCAGCTTGAGCGTCGCCGCCCTCTATGGCTACACCTTC. Amino acids: CASSLSVAALYGYTF.

In the case of this clone: The identical CDR3 is also encoded by other nucleotide sequences in the sample. The chain links TRBV18 to TRBJ2-7; D not resolved. Germline lookup yields CDR1 KGHSH and CDR2 LQKENI. CDR3 length: 14 amino acids. Trimming left V 0 bases short and J 0 bases short, with 6 bases between. CDR3 loop: CASSPPRSSYEQYF. The CDR3 DNA sequence: TGTGCCAGCTCACCACCCCGGAGCTCCTACGAGCAGTACTTC.

V usage is TRBV19 and J usage is TRBJ2-3; 11 bases agree with TRBD2. V shed 6 bases and J 13 bases; nucleotides not matched to a gene: 12. This CDR3 contains 14 residues. CDR1 LNHDA and CDR2 SQIVND come from the germline V gene (reference sequence). CDR3: CASRPTSGSQLKYF. CDR3 nucleotide sequence: TGTGCCAGTAGACCTACTAGCGGGAGTCAACTGAAGTATTTT.

This chain links TRBV25-1 with TRBJ1-2; D possibly corresponds to TRBD1 (5 bases). The CDR3 totals 14 residues. Trimming took off 2 bases at V and 0 bases at J, with 7 bases between the two ends. Germline CDR1 MGHDK, CDR2 SYGVNS. This CDR3 reads CASSEGGSNYGYTF. DNA for the CDR3: TGTGCCAGCAGTGAAGGGGGGTCTAACTATGGCTACACCTTC.

The chain couples TRBV27 to TRBJ2-5, with 7 bases matching TRBD1. The J call may be mistaken, given a closer DNA end match to TRBJ2-7. The CDR3 runs 15 residues. The germline V gene encodes CDR1 MNHEY and CDR2 SMNVEV (reference sequence). The CDR3 DNA reads TGTGCCAGCAGTCCCAGACAGGGTACTGACTACGAGCAGTACTTC. Translated, it gives CASSPRQGTDYEQYF.

This clone appeared a single time. The chain is built from TRBV4-2 and TRBJ2-2, with D possibly matching TRBD2 (6 bases). There are 15 residues in the CDR3. The germline CDR1 and CDR2 sequences are LGHNA and YNFKEQ. V gave up 4 bases and J gave up 3 bases, with 12 bases separating them. The CDR3 region is CASSRDREHTGELFF. The DNA of the CDR3 is TGTGCCAGCAGCCGGGACCGGGAGCACACCGGGGAGCTGTTTTTT.

V gene TRBV2 combines with J gene TRBJ1-3; D not certain. Trimming stripped 3 bases from V and 2 bases from J, with 8 bases between. CDR1 and CDR2 (germline): SNHLY, FYNNEI. CDR3 length: 14 amino acids. CDR3 sequence: CASSDNDPGNTIYF. The CDR3 DNA reads as TGTGCCAGCAGTGACAACGACCCTGGAAACACCATATATTTT.